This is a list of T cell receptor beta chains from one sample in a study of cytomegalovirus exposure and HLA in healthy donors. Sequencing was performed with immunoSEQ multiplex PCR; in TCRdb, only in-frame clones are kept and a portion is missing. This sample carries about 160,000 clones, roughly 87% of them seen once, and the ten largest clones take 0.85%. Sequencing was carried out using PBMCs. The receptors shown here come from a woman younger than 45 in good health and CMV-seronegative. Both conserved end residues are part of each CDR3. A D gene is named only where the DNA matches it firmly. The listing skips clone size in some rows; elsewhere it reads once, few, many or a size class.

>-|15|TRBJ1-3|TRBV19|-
CASIPRVVSGNTIYF
TGTGCCAGTATACCCAGGGTGGTCTCTGGAAACACCATATATTTT
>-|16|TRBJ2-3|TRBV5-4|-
CASSSGLGAGADTQYF
TGTGCCAGCAGCTCGGGGCTGGGGGCAGGGGCAGATACGCAGTATTTT
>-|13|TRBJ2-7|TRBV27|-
CASSVGQLYEQYF
TGTGCCAGCAGCGTGGGACAACTCTACGAGCAGTACTTC
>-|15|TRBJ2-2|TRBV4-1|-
CASSQGGSGHGELFF
TGCGCCAGCAGCCAAGGGGGGTCGGGACACGGGGAGCTGTTTTTT
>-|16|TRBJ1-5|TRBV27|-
CASSARTNQGNQPQHF
TGTGCCAGCAGTGCTAGGACAAACCAGGGCAATCAGCCCCAGCATTTT
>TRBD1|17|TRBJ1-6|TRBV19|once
CASRPGQLSSYNSPLHF
TGTGCCAGTAGGCCGGGACAGCTAAGCTCCTATAATTCACCCCTCCACTTT
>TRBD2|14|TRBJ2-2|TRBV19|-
CATIAGAPTGELFF
TGTGCCACTATAGCGGGGGCCCCCACCGGGGAGCTGTTTTTT
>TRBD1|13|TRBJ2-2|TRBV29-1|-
CSVDPDRTGELFF
TGCAGCGTTGACCCGGACAGGACCGGGGAGCTGTTTTTT
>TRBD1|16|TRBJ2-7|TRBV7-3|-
CASSPTGTGRAYEQYF
TGTGCCAGCAGCCCCACCGGGACAGGGAGGGCCTACGAGCAGTACTTC
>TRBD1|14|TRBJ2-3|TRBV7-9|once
CASRTGILTDTQYF
TGTGCCAGCAGGACAGGGATCCTAACAGATACGCAGTATTTT
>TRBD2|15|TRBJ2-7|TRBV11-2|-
CASSWTSGRAPEQYF
TGTGCCAGCAGCTGGACTAGCGGGAGGGCGCCCGAGCAGTACTTC
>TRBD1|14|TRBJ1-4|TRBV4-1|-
CASSQGQFGEKLFF
TGCGCCAGCAGCCAGGGACAGTTTGGTGAAAAACTGTTTTTT
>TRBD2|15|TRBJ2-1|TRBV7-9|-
CASSPMSGGYNEQFF
TGTGCCAGCAGCCCGATGAGCGGGGGGTACAATGAGCAGTTCTTC
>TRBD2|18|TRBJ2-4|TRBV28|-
CASSTWTSGRVAKNIQYF
TGTGCCAGCAGTACCTGGACTAGCGGGAGGGTAGCCAAAAACATTCAGTACTTC
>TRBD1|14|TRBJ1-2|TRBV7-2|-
CASSEDRGPYGYTF
TGTGCCAGCAGCGAGGACAGGGGGCCCTATGGCTACACCTTC
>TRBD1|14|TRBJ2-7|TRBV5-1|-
CASSFRTGKYEQYF
TGCGCCAGCAGCTTCCGGACAGGGAAATACGAGCAGTACTTC
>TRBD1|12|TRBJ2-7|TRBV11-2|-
CASQGAGYEQYF
TGTGCCTCACAGGGGGCAGGATACGAGCAGTACTTC
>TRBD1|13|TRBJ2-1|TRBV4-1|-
CASSQGRGYEQFF
TGCGCCAGCAGCCAAGGCAGGGGGTATGAGCAGTTCTTC
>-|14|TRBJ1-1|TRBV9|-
CASSVRGGDTEAFF
TGTGCCAGCAGCGTCCGAGGGGGGGACACTGAAGCTTTCTTT
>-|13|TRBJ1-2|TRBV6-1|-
CASRRGRDGGYTF
TGTGCCAGCAGGCGGGGACGCGACGGGGGCTACACCTTC
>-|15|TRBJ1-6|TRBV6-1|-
CASSPGQLINSPLHF
TGTGCCAGCAGTCCGGGACAACTGATTAATTCCCCCCTCCACTTT
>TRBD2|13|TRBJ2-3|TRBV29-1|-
CSGGGKSTDTQYF
TGCAGCGGGGGAGGGAAGAGCACAGATACGCAGTATTTT
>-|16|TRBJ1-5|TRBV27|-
CASSFRGIRSNQPQHF
TGTGCCAGCAGTTTTAGGGGGATAAGGAGCAATCAGCCCCAGCATTTT
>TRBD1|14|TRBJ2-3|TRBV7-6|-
CASSSETRTGTQYF
TGTGCCAGCAGCTCCGAAACGCGGACAGGGACGCAGTATTTT
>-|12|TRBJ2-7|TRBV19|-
CASSGGAYEQYF
TGTGCCAGTAGTGGCGGGGCCTACGAGCAGTACTTC
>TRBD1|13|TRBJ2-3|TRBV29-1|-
CSGGTASTDTQYF
TGCAGCGGGGGGACAGCTAGCACAGATACGCAGTATTTT
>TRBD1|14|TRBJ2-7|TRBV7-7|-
CASSLGQGTDEQYF
TGTGCCAGCAGCTTGGGACAGGGTACGGACGAGCAGTACTTC
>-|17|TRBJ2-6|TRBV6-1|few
CASSGRVLSSGANVLTF
TGTGCCAGCAGTGGCCGGGTCCTTAGCTCTGGGGCCAACGTCCTGACTTTC
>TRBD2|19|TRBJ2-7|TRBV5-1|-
CASSLGLAGGPRSSYEQYF
TGCGCCAGCAGCCTGGGACTAGCGGGAGGGCCTAGGAGCTCCTACGAGCAGTACTTC
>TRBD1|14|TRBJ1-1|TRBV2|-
CASSDQGAGTEAFF
TGTGCCAGCAGTGACCAGGGGGCTGGTACTGAAGCTTTCTTT
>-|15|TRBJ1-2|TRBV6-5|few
CASSYSTRGNYGYTF
TGTGCCAGCAGTTACTCGACGAGGGGGAACTATGGCTACACCTTC
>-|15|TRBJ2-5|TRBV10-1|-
CASSESQLPEETQYF
TGCGCCAGCAGTGAGTCGCAACTCCCGGAGGAGACCCAGTACTTC
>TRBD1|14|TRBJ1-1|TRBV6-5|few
CASSSDRGGTEAFF
TGTGCCAGCAGTTCCGACAGGGGGGGAACTGAAGCTTTCTTT
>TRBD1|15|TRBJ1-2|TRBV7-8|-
CASSPRDRVWYGYTF
TGTGCCAGCAGCCCGAGGGACAGGGTTTGGTATGGCTACACCTTC
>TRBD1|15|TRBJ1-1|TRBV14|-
CASSHRTGANTEAFF
TGTGCCAGCAGCCACCGGACAGGGGCGAACACTGAAGCTTTCTTT
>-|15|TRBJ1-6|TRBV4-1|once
CASSQVEESYSPLHF
TGCGCCAGCAGCCAGGTTGAGGAGAGCTATTCACCCCTCCACTTT
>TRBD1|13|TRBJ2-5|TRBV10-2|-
CASSGTGGETQYF
TGCGCCAGCTCTGGGACAGGGGGAGAGACCCAGTACTTC
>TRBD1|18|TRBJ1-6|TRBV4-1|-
CASSLRGPWTGYNSPLHF
TGCGCCAGCAGCCTTAGAGGCCCCTGGACAGGTTATAATTCCCCCCTCCACTTT
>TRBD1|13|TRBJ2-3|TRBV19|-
CASSRTGSDTQYF
TGTGCCAGTAGTAGGACAGGGTCAGATACGCAGTATTTT
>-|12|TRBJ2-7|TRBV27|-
CASSSTDYEQYF
TGTGCCAGCAGTTCGACAGACTACGAGCAGTACTTC
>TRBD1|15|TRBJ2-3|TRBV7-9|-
CSSSTARQGADTQYF
TGTTCCAGCAGCACCGCCCGACAGGGTGCAGATACGCAGTATTTT
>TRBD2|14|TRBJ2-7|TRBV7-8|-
CASSLPGLAYEQYF
TGTGCCAGCAGCTTACCGGGACTAGCCTACGAGCAGTACTTC
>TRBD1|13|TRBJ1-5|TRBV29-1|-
CSVGQGAGQPQHF
TGCAGCGTTGGGCAGGGGGCTGGTCAGCCCCAGCATTTT
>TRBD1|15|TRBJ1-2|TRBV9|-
CASSVGGQLFYGYTF
TGTGCCAGCAGCGTAGGGGGACAGCTATTCTATGGCTACACCTTC
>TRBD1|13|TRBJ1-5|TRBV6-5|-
CASSTGVNQPQHF
TGTGCCAGCAGTACAGGGGTTAATCAGCCCCAGCATTTT
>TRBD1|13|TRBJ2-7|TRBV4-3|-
CASSLGQGYEQYF
TGCGCCAGCAGCCTGGGACAGGGCTACGAGCAGTACTTC
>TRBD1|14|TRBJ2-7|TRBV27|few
CASSSRTGRNEQYF
TGTGCCAGCAGTTCCCGGACAGGGAGGAACGAGCAGTACTTC
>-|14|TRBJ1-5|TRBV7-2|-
CASSSGLSNQPQHF
TGTGCCAGCAGCTCGGGACTGAGCAATCAGCCCCAGCATTTT
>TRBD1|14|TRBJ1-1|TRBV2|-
CASRVDRGGTEAFF
TGTGCCAGCAGGGTGGACAGGGGGGGAACTGAAGCTTTCTTT
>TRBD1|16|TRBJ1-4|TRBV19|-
CASSMGTTGLDEKLFF
TGTGCCAGTAGTATGGGGACGACAGGGTTGGATGAAAAACTGTTTTTT
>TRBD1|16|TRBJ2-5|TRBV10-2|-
CASSRAVTGSAETQYF
TGCGCCAGCAGCCGCGCCGTGACAGGGTCGGCGGAGACCCAGTACTTC